A single sample gave rise to the 19 T cell receptor beta chains below, sequenced in a study of T cell responses to AZD1222 COVID-19 vaccine. The repertoire was sequenced with immunoSEQ multiplex PCR; TCRdb's copy has only in-frame clones and lacks some. This table has 150,000 to 200,000 clones, around 94% appearing once. Sequenced here: peripheral blood, sampled on day 0 of AZD1222 vaccination. The source is an adult in good health.

The chain combines TRBV12-3 or TRBV12-4 with TRBJ1-6; perhaps TRBD1 as D (5 bases). This CDR3 spans 13 amino acids. Trimming took off 7 bases at V and 9 bases at J, with 13 bases between the two ends. CDR3 amino acids: CASTLGGGSPLHF. The DNA of the CDR3 is TGTGCCAGCACCCTCGGGGGGGGTTCACCCCTCCACTTT.

The rearrangement joins TRBV20-1 to TRBJ1-2; no clear D gene. The germline V gene has CDR1 DFQATT and CDR2 SNEGSKA (reference sequence). The CDR3 contains 11 residues. The V gene lost 6 bases and the J gene lost 7 bases, with 12 bases spanning the gap. In nucleotides, the CDR3 is TGCAGTGCCGGGAGCTCGGGTGGCTACACCTTC. It encodes CSAGSSGGYTF.

This clone has a single count. The chain employs TRBV10-3 and TRBJ1-5; D not resolved. Germline loops: CDR1 ENHRY, CDR2 SYGVKD. V lost 7 bases and J 3 bases, leaving 10 bases between the germline ends. This CDR3 spans 13 amino acids. The CDR3 DNA reads as TGTGCCATCACTACGGACCACAATCAGCCCCAGCATTTT. Translation: CAITTDHNQPQHF.

V and J are TRBV24-1 and TRBJ2-2; the D is unclear. The CDR3 covers 14 residues. Germline CDR1 and CDR2: KGHDR and SFDVKD. V was pared by 9 bases and J by 5 bases, with 15 bases between. CDR3: CATQTAFGTGELFF. The CDR3 DNA is TGTGCCACCCAAACGGCTTTTGGGACCGGGGAGCTGTTTTTT.

The chain couples TRBV30 to TRBJ1-1, with D hard to call. Germline CDR1 GTSNPN, CDR2 SVGIG (reference sequence). Trimming took off 3 bases at V and 1 base at J, with 9 bases between the two ends. The CDR3 has 13 amino acids. The CDR3 loop is CAWRLGPNTEAFF. Here the CDR3 DNA reads TGTGCCTGGAGACTCGGCCCGAACACTGAAGCTTTCTTT.

This chain connects TRBV7-9 to TRBJ1-2, with D uncertain. Deletions cut 2 bases from V and 3 bases from J, with 10 bases between. Germline V CDR1 and CDR2: SEHNR, FQNEAQ (reference sequence). CDR3 length: 14 amino acids. CDR3 sequence: CASSLRSGHYGYTF. In nucleotides, the CDR3 is TGTGCCAGCAGCTTAAGGTCCGGCCACTATGGCTACACCTTC.

This rearrangement joins TRBV7-9 to TRBJ1-4; D is ambiguous. The CDR3 length is 14 residues. V gave up 6 bases and J gave up 5 bases, with 13 bases separating them. Germline V lookup: CDR1 SEHNR, CDR2 FQNEAQ (reference sequence). The CDR3 spells CASSVDGPNEKLFF. The DNA for the CDR3 is TGTGCCAGCAGTGTGGACGGTCCAAATGAAAAACTGTTTTTT.

In its sample, this clone was seen a few times. The rearrangement joins TRBV10-3 to TRBJ1-2; no clear D. CDR3 length: 11 amino acids. Germline CDR1 and CDR2: ENHRY and SYGVKD. Trimming took 7 bases from V and 6 from J, leaving 9 bases between them. CDR3 in DNA: TGTGCCATCACAGGCGTGAATGGCTACACCTTC. Translation: CAITGVNGYTF.

This rearrangement joins TRBV9 to TRBJ1-2; TRBD1 matches at 9 bases. Germline CDR1 and CDR2: SGDLS and YYNGEE. V dropped 5 bases and J dropped 4; count of bases not matched to a gene: 9. This CDR3 comprises 15 residues. For the CDR3, the DNA is TGTGCCAGCAGGTCCGGGACAGGGCTAGGCTATGGCTACACCTTC. This encodes CASRSGTGLGYGYTF. The variable domain in full, completed from reference TRBV9 and TRBJ1-2, reads DSGVTQTPKHLITATGQRVTLRCSPRSGDLSVYWYQQSLDQGLQFLIQYYNGEERAKGNILERFSAQQFPDLHSELNLSSLELGDSALYFCASRSGTGLGYGYTFGSGTRLTVV.

The genes are TRBV2 and TRBJ2-3, with TRBD1 identical over 7 bases. The junction had 4 bases not matched to a gene; V was cut back by 6 bases and J by 4 bases. The CDR3 runs to 13 residues. CDR1 and CDR2 (germline): SNHLY, FYNNEI. CDR3 in amino acids: CASRGDSPDTQYF. Written as DNA, the CDR3 is TGTGCCAGCAGGGGGGACAGTCCAGATACGCAGTATTTT.

The chain combines TRBV13 with TRBJ2-5; D is undetermined. CDR1 is PRHDT, CDR2 FYEKMQ, per germline (reference sequence). Trimming removed 5 bases from V and 5 bases from J, with 15 bases in between. The CDR3 runs 14 residues. The CDR3 protein is CASSPRAGRETQYF. For the CDR3, the DNA is TGTGCCAGCAGCCCCCGGGCAGGTCGGGAGACCCAGTACTTC.

The chain carries TRBV5-1 and TRBJ1-1; D remains unclear. The germline V gene encodes CDR1 SGHRS and CDR2 YFSETQ. The CDR3 runs to 14 residues. V lost 1 base and J 1 base, leaving 8 bases between the germline ends. The CDR3 coding sequence is TGCGCCAGCAGCTTGAGCCAAACGAACACTGAAGCTTTCTTT. It codes for CASSLSQTNTEAFF.

The gene calls are TRBV28 and TRBJ2-5, with D uncertain. The ends were cut back, 5 bases at V and 5 bases at J, with 9 bases in the middle. This CDR3 is 12 amino acids long. Germline lookup yields CDR1 MDHEN and CDR2 SYDVKM. DNA of the CDR3: TGTGCCAGCAGTCTACGATTGGAGACCCAGTACTTC. As protein: CASSLRLETQYF.

This rearrangement joins TRBV13 to TRBJ1-6; TRBD1 aligns across 8 bases. The germline V gene has CDR1 PRHDT and CDR2 FYEKMQ (reference sequence). Unmatched junction bases numbered 9, after V lost 4 bases and J lost 10 bases. CDR3 length: 15 residues. The CDR3 protein is CASSSRDRIHSPLHF. The CDR3 coding sequence is TGTGCCAGCAGCTCCCGGGACAGGATACACTCACCCCTCCACTTT.

The chain has TRBV19 and TRBJ1-1; unclear D gene. CDR3 length: 13 residues. The germline CDR1 and CDR2 sequences are LNHDA and SQIVND (reference sequence). Trimming removed 1 base from V and 1 base from J, with 4 bases in between. CDR3 DNA sequence: TGTGCCAGTAGTATAGCGAAGAACACTGAAGCTTTCTTT. Amino acids: CASSIAKNTEAFF.

This chain uses TRBV13 with TRBJ1-1; perhaps TRBD1 as D (5 bases). Germline loops: CDR1 PRHDT, CDR2 FYEKMQ (reference sequence). V dropped 3 bases and J dropped 2 bases, with 10 bases sitting between them. CDR3 length: 14 amino acids. This chain's CDR3 is CASSLLGGNTEAFF. CDR3 coding DNA: TGTGCCAGCAGCTTGCTCGGGGGAAACACTGAAGCTTTCTTT.

V is TRBV28 and J is TRBJ2-1; the D call may be TRBD1 or TRBD2 (5 bases each). This CDR3 spans 14 amino acids. The V end lost 3 bases, the J end lost 4 bases, and 10 bases lay between the germline ends. The V gene's germline CDR1 is MDHEN and CDR2 SYDVKM. The CDR3 nucleotides read TGTGCCAGCAGTTTGGTGGGACCTTACAATGAGCAGTTCTTC. Its protein product is CASSLVGPYNEQFF.

The chain links TRBV7-2 to TRBJ1-6; TRBD1 matches 11 bases. V was clipped by 8 bases and J by 10 bases; unmatched bases: 4. There are 13 residues in the CDR3. The germline V gene encodes CDR1 SGHTA and CDR2 FQGNSA. The CDR3 loop is CASGGQGVSPLHF. CDR3 sequence (DNA): TGTGCCAGCGGGGGACAGGGGGTCTCACCCCTCCACTTT. Full variable domain (remainder filled in from reference TRBV7-2 and TRBJ1-6): GAGVSQSPSNKVTEKGKDVELRCDPISGHTALYWYRQSLGQGLEFLIYFQGNSAPDKSGLPSDRFSAERTGGSVSTLTIQRTQQEDSAVYLCASGGQGVSPLHFGNGTRLTVT.

CDR3 nucleotide sequence: TGCGCCAGCAGCCAAGAGAGGGACAACACAGATACGCAGTATTTT. Its protein product is CASSQERDNTDTQYF. This chain links TRBV4-1 with TRBJ2-3, with a possible D match to TRBD1 (6 bases). The ends were cut back, 0 bases at V and 2 bases at J, with 9 bases in the middle. CDR3 length equals 15 residues. CDR1 is MGHRA, CDR2 YSYEKL, per germline.